This TCR beta chain comes out of a study of blood T cell repertoires in COVID-19 (dated by TCRdb to the early 2020s). About the full investigation: Collaborator samples came from the United States, Italy and Spain and covered acute and convalescent phases of COVID-19. The material from the prospective study consisted of cDNA or gDNA derived from T cells, B-cell-depleted T cells, or PBMCs. Deeply sampled blood TCRbeta repertoires from subjects exposed to, actively infected with, or recovered from COVID-19 were included in the dataset. The repertoires were released in a freely available public database intended as a resource for research on the immune response to SARS-CoV-2. Samples came from the ongoing ImmuneRACE study (first 160 participants) plus 1,254 subjects from 6 global collaborators. A de-identified subject ID, COVID-19 status, age in years and sex were almost always included in the sample metadata. Where HLA class I and class II types were available, the types were taken from metadata supplied by the sample provider, not from assay-based typing.

Results the study describes overall, beyond this receptor: The amount of clinical and demographic metadata varied by source and participant and was provided uncurated.

TCRbeta CDR3 regions were amplified from genomic DNA by means of the immunoSEQ Assay, a bias-controlled multiplex PCR. As for how the authors treated the data: The number of nucleated cells in each sample was estimated by amplification of reference gene primers within the assay. Sequence reads were collapsed and filtered to measure the absolute abundance of every unique TCRbeta CDR3 rearrangement. For each sample, productive Simpson clonality was calculated by taking the square root of Simpson's diversity index across productive rearrangements. Here the immuneACCESS table is served through TCRdb, limited to in-frame sequences with V and J called. Missing clones are a known gap in these copies; in checked studies unresolved V genes cover under half, and the rest lacks a known reason. V and J calls and clone size are copied from that table; D and trimming were computed from the DNA. The sample has more than 200,000 clones on record, around 80% of them singletons. Clones ranked in the top ten supply about 7.7% of the sample.

For this clone: Its antigen specificity is not known. No much larger clone is present one base from it, and per-base qualities are unavailable.

Participants in the prospective study were aged about 18 to 95 years, lived in some 24 United States geographic areas, and enrolled through a virtual design. In the prospective study, cohorts were assigned on the basis of participant-reported clinical history obtained from a screening survey and a study questionnaire. In the prospective study, mobile phlebotomists collected whole blood, serum and a nasopharyngeal or oropharyngeal swab from each participant. Prospective study participants could optionally give additional blood draws and questionnaires over an approximately 2-month period. Before DNA extraction, blood samples from the prospective study were shipped at room temperature or frozen. Trimming takes 0 bases from V and 9 bases from J, and the germline ends sit 14 bases apart. CDR1 MNHEY and CDR2 SMNVEV were looked up in the germline V gene (reference sequence). Measured from the cysteine to the phenylalanine, the CDR3 is 14 residues long. Only CDR3 DNA remains: 42 bases, in frame from the first base.

The specimen sequenced was PBMCs or T cells enriched from blood (not recorded which). Recombination connected TRBV27 to TRBJ1-2; the D gene assignment is ambiguous. The sequence was obtained from a woman in her 40s with acute COVID-19. The DNA sequence is TGTGCCAGCAGTTTATCGAAACTGGGCTTTAGCTACACCTTC. The translation is CASSLSKLGFSYTF.